This TCR beta chain is drawn from a study of blood T cell repertoires in COVID-19 (dated by TCRdb to 2018 to 2020). Turning to the overall study: Collaborator samples came from the United States, Italy and Spain and covered acute and convalescent phases of COVID-19. The material from the prospective study consisted of cDNA or gDNA derived from T cells, B-cell-depleted T cells, or PBMCs. The dataset comprised deeply sampled blood TCRbeta repertoires from subjects exposed to, actively infected with, or recovered from COVID-19. The repertoires were made available in a free public database intended to serve as a resource for research on the immune response to SARS-CoV-2. The samples were drawn from the first 160 participants of the ongoing ImmuneRACE study and from 950 to 1,500 subjects provided by 6 global collaborators. The sample metadata nearly always contained a de-identified subject ID, COVID-19 status, age in years and sex. Where available, HLA class I and class II types were obtained from metadata supplied by the sample provider rather than from assay-based typing. On the study overall, not on this receptor specifically: The quantity of clinical and demographic metadata differed by source and by participant and was supplied without curation.

Based on the germline V gene, the CDR1 and CDR2 sequences are MGHRA and YSYEKL. Counted from cysteine to phenylalanine, this CDR3 has 16 amino acids. CDR3 DNA is the only sequence kept; it has 48 bases, read in frame from the first base. V lost 1 base and J lost 5 bases; the stretch between them is 17 bases long. The immunoSEQ Assay, a bias-controlled multiplex PCR, was used to amplify TCRbeta CDR3 regions from genomic DNA. On the study's bioinformatics: The number of nucleated cells in each sample was estimated from the amplification of reference gene primers within the assay. Sequence reads were collapsed and filtered to measure the absolute abundance of every unique TCRbeta CDR3 rearrangement. Productive Simpson clonality was computed per sample as the square root of Simpson's diversity index over productive rearrangements. TCRdb took over this immuneACCESS table, retaining in-frame rearrangements with V and J assigned. Such tables are incomplete; in checked studies, under half of the missing clones stem from an unresolved V gene, and the remainder is unexplained. D and trimming come from the DNA, and the V and J calls and clone size come from that table. This sample lists 70,000 to 75,000 clones; around four fifths were detected once. In total, the top ten clones hold 1.5% to 2% of the sample.

Whole blood was collected in K2EDTA tubes by collaborating institutions according to the institutions' own protocols. For TCRbeta analysis, collaborators shipped samples as frozen whole blood, isolated PBMCs, or DNA extracted from either of those sample types. Regarding this clone: The antigen it binds to is not known. No base qualities exist here, and no much larger clone lies one base off it.

The chain is made from TRBV4-1 and TRBJ1-1, and possibly TRBD1, on 6 matching bases. The sample taken for sequencing was peripheral blood. The source is a woman aged 55 to 70 with acute or convalescent COVID-19. The nucleotide sequence is given as TGCGCCAGCAGCCAAGGCCAGGGGCTTTCGGGTACTGAAGCTTTCTTT. This is translated as CASSQGQGLSGTEAFF.